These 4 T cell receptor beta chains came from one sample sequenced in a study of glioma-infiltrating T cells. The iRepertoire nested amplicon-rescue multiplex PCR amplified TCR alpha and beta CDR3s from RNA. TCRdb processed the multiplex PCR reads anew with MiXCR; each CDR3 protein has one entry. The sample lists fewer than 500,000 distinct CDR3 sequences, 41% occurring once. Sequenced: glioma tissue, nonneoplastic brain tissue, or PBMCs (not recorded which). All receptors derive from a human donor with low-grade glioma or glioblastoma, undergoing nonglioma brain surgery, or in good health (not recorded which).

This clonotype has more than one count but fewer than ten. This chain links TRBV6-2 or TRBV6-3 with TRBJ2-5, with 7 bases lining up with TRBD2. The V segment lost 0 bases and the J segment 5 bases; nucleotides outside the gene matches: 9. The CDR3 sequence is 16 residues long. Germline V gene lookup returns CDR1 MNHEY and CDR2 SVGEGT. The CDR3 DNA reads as TGTGCCAGCAGTTACTCGTGGCGGGAGTATGGGGAGACCCAGTACTTC. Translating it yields CASSYSWREYGETQYF.

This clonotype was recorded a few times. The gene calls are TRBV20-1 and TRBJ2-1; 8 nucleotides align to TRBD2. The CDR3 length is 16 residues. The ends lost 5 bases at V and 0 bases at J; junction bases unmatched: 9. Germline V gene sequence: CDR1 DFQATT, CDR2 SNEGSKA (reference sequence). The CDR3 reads CSASETSESSYNEQFF. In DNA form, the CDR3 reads TGCAGTGCTTCCGAGACTAGCGAGAGCTCCTACAATGAGCAGTTCTTC.

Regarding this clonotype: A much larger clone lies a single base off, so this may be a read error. The CDR3 nucleotides read TGTGCCAGCAGTTACGGCGGAGCCTCCTACGAGCAGTTCTTC. This sequence encodes CASSYGGASYEQFF. This chain connects TRBV6-6 to TRBJ2-7; unclear D gene. Near its end, the DNA agrees better with TRBJ2-1, so the J call may be wrong. Germline values: CDR1 MNHNY, CDR2 SVGAGI (reference sequence). The length of the CDR3 is 14 residues.

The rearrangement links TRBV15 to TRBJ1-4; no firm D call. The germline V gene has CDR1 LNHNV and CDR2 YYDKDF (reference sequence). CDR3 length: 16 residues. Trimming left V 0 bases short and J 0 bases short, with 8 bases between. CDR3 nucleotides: TGTGCCACCAGCAGAGATCAGCCCGCAACTAATGAAAAACTGTTTTTT. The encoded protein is CATSRDQPATNEKLFF.